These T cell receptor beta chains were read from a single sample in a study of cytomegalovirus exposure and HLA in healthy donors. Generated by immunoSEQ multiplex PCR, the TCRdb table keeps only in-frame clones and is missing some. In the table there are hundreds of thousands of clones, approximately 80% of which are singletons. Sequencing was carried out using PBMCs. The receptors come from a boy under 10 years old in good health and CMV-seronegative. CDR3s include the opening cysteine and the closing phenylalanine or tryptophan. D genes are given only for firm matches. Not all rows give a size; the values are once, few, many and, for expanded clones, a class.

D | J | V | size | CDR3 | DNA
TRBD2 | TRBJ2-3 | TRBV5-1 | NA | CASSLGVTSGIHTDTQYF | TGCGCCAGCAGCTTGGGGGTGACTAGCGGGATTCACACAGATACGCAGTATTTT
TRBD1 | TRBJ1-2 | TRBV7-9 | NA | CASSLAPLRTGGPYGYTF | TGTGCCAGCAGCTTAGCGCCCTTAAGGACAGGGGGGCCTTATGGCTACACCTTC
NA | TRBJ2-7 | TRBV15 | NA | CATSRDPDSSYEQYF | TGTGCCACCAGCAGAGATCCGGACAGTTCCTACGAGCAGTACTTC
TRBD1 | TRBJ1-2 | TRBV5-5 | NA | CASSLQGADGYTF | TGTGCCAGCAGCTTGCAGGGGGCGGATGGCTACACCTTC
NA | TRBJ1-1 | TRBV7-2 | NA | CASSHDRDTEAFF | TGTGCCAGCAGCCACGACAGAGACACTGAAGCTTTCTTT
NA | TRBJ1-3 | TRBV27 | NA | CASSLARGNTIYF | TGTGCCAGCAGTTTAGCCAGAGGAAACACCATATATTTT
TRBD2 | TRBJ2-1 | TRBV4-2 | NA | CASSQEGRASGLNEQFF | TGTGCCAGCAGCCAAGAAGGTCGGGCTAGCGGACTAAATGAGCAGTTCTTC
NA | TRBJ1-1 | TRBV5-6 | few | CASSRTEHTEAFF | TGTGCCAGCAGCCGTACAGAGCACACTGAAGCTTTCTTT
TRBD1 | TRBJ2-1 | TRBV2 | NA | CASGWITGTGSDNEQFF | TGTGCCAGCGGGTGGATCACCGGGACAGGGTCCGACAATGAGCAGTTCTTC
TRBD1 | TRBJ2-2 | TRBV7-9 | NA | CASSQFTGADNTGELFF | TGTGCCAGCAGCCAATTTACAGGGGCGGATAACACCGGGGAGCTGTTTTTT
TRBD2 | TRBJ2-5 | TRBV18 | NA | CASSPLTSGGQETQYF | TGTGCCAGCTCACCACTAACTAGCGGGGGCCAAGAGACCCAGTACTTC
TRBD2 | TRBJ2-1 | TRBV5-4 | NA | CASSLELAGGNEQFF | TGTGCCAGCAGCTTGGAACTAGCGGGGGGGAATGAGCAGTTCTTC
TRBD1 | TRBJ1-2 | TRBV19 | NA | CASSLRTGFYGYTF | TGTGCCAGTAGTCTCCGGACAGGATTCTATGGCTACACCTTC
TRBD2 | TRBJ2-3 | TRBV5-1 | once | CASSLESSGRADTQYF | TGCGCCAGCAGCTTGGAATCTAGCGGGAGAGCAGATACGCAGTATTTT
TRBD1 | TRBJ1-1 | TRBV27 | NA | CASSLQGTAHEAFF | TGTGCCAGCAGTTTGCAAGGGACAGCTCATGAAGCTTTCTTT
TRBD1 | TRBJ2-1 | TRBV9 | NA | CASSVASRGPYNEQFF | TGTGCCAGCAGCGTAGCCAGCAGGGGGCCCTACAATGAGCAGTTCTTC
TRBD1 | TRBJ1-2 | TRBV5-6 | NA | CASSFGTGNRGYTF | TGTGCCAGCAGCTTCGGGACAGGGAATAGAGGCTACACCTTC
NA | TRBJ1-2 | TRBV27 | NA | CASSAGDPYGYTF | TGTGCCAGCAGTGCAGGGGATCCGTATGGCTACACCTTC
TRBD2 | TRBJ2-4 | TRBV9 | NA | CASSVAAGGLENIQYF | TGTGCCAGCAGCGTAGCAGCGGGGGGGCTGGAAAACATTCAGTACTTC
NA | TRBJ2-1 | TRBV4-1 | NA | CASSQESEDRKQFF | TGCGCCAGCAGCCAAGAATCGGAGGACAGAAAGCAGTTCTTC
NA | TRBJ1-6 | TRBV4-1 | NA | CASREQGVDNSPLHF | TGCGCCAGCAGAGAACAGGGAGTGGATAATTCACCCCTCCACTTT
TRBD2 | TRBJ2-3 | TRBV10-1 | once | CASSVLATDTQYF | TGCGCCAGCAGTGTACTAGCGACAGATACGCAGTATTTT
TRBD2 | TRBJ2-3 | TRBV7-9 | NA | CASSLSGGRDTQYF | TGTGCCAGCAGCCTCAGCGGGGGCCGAGATACGCAGTATTTT
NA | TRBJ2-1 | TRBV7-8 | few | CASSSSSADEQFF | TGTGCCAGCAGCTCCTCCTCAGCGGATGAGCAGTTCTTC
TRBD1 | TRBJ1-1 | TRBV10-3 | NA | CAISARTGGNTEAFF | TGTGCCATCAGTGCTAGGACAGGGGGGAACACTGAAGCTTTCTTT
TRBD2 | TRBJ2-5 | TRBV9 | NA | CASSEGGTGGETQYF | TGTGCCAGCAGCGAGGGCGGGACGGGAGGAGAGACCCAGTACTTC
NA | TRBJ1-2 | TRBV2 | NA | CASSAPSYGYTF | TGTGCCAGCAGCGCGCCCTCTTATGGCTACACCTTC
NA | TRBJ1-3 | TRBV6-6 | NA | CASSYLAAGNYNTIYF | TGTGCCAGCAGTTACTTGGCGGCAGGGAATTACAACACCATATATTTT